This entry features one TCR beta chain sequence. The sample belongs to a study of blood T cell repertoires in COVID-19. Study-level background: Both acute and convalescent COVID-19 samples were obtained from the United States, Italy and Spain. Nucleic acid was either cDNA or gDNA, and it came from T cells, B-cell-depleted T cells, or PBMCs.

CDR3 length: 16 residues. Germline V gene data show CDR1 as SNHLY and CDR2 as FYNNEI. Trimming took 8 bases from V and 1 from J; bases not matched to a gene: 9. Study processing details: Reference gene primer amplification yielded estimated nucleated cell counts. Method: immunoSEQ multiplex PCR; TCRdb's copy keeps in-frame clones and lacks some. V and J calls and clone size follow that table, whereas D and trimming were derived from the DNA. The table has roughly 150,000 clones, 75% to 90% seen once; the top ten hold under 0.75%. The chain uses TRBV2 and TRBJ2-2, with 8 bases lining up with TRBD1. The source material was peripheral blood. This TCR was sampled from a man aged 55 to 70 with acute or convalescent COVID-19. This CDR3 reads CASGLSGTGNTGELFF. The CDR3 DNA is TGTGCCAGCGGGCTCTCCGGGACAGGGAACACCGGGGAGCTGTTTTTT. The complete variable domain, with remaining parts taken from reference TRBV2 and TRBJ2-2, reads EPEVTQTPSHQVTQMGQEVILRCVPISNHLYFYWYRQILGQKVEFLVSFYNNEISEKSEIFDDQFSVERPDGSNFTLKIRSTKLEDSAMYFCASGLSGTGNTGELFFGEGSRLTVL.